This T cell receptor beta chain was found in a study of control samples from healthy donors and cancer patients. Germline CDR1 reads SGHTA; CDR2 reads FQGNSA. The length of the CDR3 is 14 residues. The junction had 3 bases not matched to a gene; V was cut back by 4 bases and J by 4 bases. Generated by immunoSEQ multiplex PCR, the TCRdb table keeps only in-frame clones and is missing some. The sample has about 150,000 clones; approximately 96% are singletons. A few counts support this clone. This rearrangement joins TRBV7-2 to TRBJ1-5, with 8 bases aligning to TRBD1. Source material: blood. This receptor was taken from a man between 40 and 49 years old in good health. As DNA, the CDR3 is TGTGCCAGCAGCTCCAGACAGGGGAATCAGCCCCAGCATTTT. This encodes CASSSRQGNQPQHF.